This T cell receptor (beta chain) was documented in a study of PD-1 blockade in classical Hodgkin lymphoma. Study outcomes and limitations: CD8+ TCR diversity did not rise significantly by C4D1, unlike CD4+. At baseline, newly diagnosed patients reportedly showed less TCR diversity than healthy donors. Patients with an early start, nivolumab under 1 year after ASCT, were excluded. Prior therapy or disease activity may underlie the repertoire differences, whose causes remain undefined.

In the case of this clone: Antigen specificity is unknown.

TCRdb's copy holds only in-frame clones and misses some; the assay was immunoSEQ multiplex PCR. This sample has 5,000 or so clones, with around three quarters found just once. The CDR3 contains 14 residues. The trim removed 2 bases at V and 6 bases at J, leaving 4 bases unmatched. Germline CDR1 is MGHRA and CDR2 is YSYEKL. Time point here: cycle 4 day 1 (C4D1), after less than seven weeks of nivolumab. There was relapse after autologous stem cell transplantation in every patient, and there was variation in brentuximab vedotin exposure. Purification of CD4+ T cells from thawed PBMCs was achieved by magnetic negative selection.

This chain links TRBV4-1 with TRBJ1-1, with 9 nucleotides matching TRBD1. Sequencing used CD4+ T cells from blood, obtained before the fourth cycle of nivolumab. The clonotype comes from a human donor with classical Hodgkin lymphoma. This CDR3 reads CASSQPGTGSEAFF. The CDR3 DNA reads as TGCGCCAGCAGCCAACCTGGGACAGGGTCTGAAGCTTTCTTT.